Given below is one T cell receptor beta chain in context. Trimming cost V 10 bases and J 5 bases; bases outside gene matches: 8. Germline-derived CDR1 and CDR2 are LNHDA and SQIVND (reference sequence). The CDR3 totals 13 residues. This entry belongs to a study of blood T cell repertoires in COVID-19. Study as a whole: Collection of acute and convalescent COVID-19 samples took place in the United States, Italy and Spain. From T cells, B-cell-depleted T cells, or PBMCs came the material, which was cDNA or gDNA.

Original data processing: Quantification of nucleated cells was approximated via reference gene primer amplification. TCRdb keeps only in-frame clones here, not all; method: immunoSEQ multiplex PCR. D and trimming come from the DNA, and the V and J calls and clone size come from that table. The sample has 110,000 or so clones, 86% seen once; the top ten hold 7.9%. This TCR derives from an older man who had recovered from COVID-19. Sequenced material: peripheral blood. The chain uses TRBV19 and TRBJ2-7, with 10 bases lining up with TRBD2. CDR3 sequence reads: CATGGLASNEQYF. DNA for the CDR3: TGTGCCACGGGGGGACTAGCGTCAAACGAGCAGTACTTC. The whole variable domain, filled in from reference TRBV19 and TRBJ2-7, reads DGGITQSPKYLFRKEGQNVTLSCEQNLNHDAMYWYRQDPGQGLRLIYYSQIVNDFQKGDIAEGYSVSREKKESFPLTVTSAQKNPTAFYLCATGGLASNEQYFGPGTRLTVT.